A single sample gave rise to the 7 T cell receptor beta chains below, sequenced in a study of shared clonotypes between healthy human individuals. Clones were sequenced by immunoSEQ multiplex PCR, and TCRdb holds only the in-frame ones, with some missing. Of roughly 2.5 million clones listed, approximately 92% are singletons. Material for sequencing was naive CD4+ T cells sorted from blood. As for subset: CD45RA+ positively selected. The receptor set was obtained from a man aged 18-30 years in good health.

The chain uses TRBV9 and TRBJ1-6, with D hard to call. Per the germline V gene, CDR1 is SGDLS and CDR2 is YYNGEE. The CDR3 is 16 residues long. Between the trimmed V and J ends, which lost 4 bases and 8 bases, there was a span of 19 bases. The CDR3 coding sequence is TGTGCCAGCAGCCCGACTTGGGGTTGGGGAGATTCACCCCTCCACTTT. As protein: CASSPTWGWGDSPLHF.

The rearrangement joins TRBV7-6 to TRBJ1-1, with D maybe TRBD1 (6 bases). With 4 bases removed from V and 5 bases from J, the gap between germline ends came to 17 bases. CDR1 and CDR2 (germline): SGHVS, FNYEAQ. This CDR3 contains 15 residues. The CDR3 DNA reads TGTGCCAGCAGCTCGAGGACAGATATTTCGACTGAAGCTTTCTTT. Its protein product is CASSSRTDISTEAFF.

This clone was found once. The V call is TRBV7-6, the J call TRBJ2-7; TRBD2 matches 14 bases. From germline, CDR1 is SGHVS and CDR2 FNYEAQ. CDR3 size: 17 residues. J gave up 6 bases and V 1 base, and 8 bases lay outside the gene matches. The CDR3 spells CASSLGVGTSGRGEQYF. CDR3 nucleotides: TGTGCCAGCAGCTTAGGGGTTGGGACTAGCGGGAGAGGCGAGCAGTACTTC.

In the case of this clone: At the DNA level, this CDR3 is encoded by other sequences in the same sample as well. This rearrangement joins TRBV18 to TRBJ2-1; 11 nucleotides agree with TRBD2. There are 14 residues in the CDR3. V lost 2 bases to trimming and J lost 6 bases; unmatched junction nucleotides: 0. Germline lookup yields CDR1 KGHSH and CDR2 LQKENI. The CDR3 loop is CASSPGTSGNEQFF. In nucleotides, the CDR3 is TGTGCCAGCTCACCAGGGACTAGCGGCAATGAGCAGTTCTTC.

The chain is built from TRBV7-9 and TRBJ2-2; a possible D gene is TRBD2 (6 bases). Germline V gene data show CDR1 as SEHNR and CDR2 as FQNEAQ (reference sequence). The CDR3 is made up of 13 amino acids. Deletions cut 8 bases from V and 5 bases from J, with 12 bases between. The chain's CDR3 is CASSYGGTGELFF. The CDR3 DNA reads TGTGCCAGCTCCTACGGAGGGACCGGGGAGCTGTTTTTT.

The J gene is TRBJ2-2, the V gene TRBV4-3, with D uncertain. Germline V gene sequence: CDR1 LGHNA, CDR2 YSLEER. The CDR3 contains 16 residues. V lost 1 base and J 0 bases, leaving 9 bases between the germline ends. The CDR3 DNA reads TGCGCCAGCAGCCAAGTCATCGGAGCGAACACCGGGGAGCTGTTTTTT. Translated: CASSQVIGANTGELFF.

The CDR3 sequence: CASSQDRGLRETQYF. CDR3 sequence (DNA): TGTGCCAGCAGCCAGGACAGGGGGCTTCGAGAGACCCAGTACTTC. The chain is built from TRBV7-3 and TRBJ2-5; TRBD1 aligns across 11 bases. This CDR3 has 15 amino acids. J lost 4 bases, V lost 5 bases, and 6 bases had no gene match. Germline V gene lookup returns CDR1 SGHTA and CDR2 FQGTGA.